This paragraph reports one T cell receptor (beta chain). Its antigen is currently unknown. CDR1 is SQVTM, CDR2 ANQGSEA, per germline. CDR3 size: 13 residues. The junction had 3 bases not matched to a gene; V was cut back by 4 bases and J by 7 bases. The sample comes from a study of CD8+ T cells in alopecia areata. Notes on the study in general: Lesional scalp, especially alopecia totalis/universalis, showed higher clonality than normal scalp. Among the cells sequenced in scalp samples are also the resident alphabeta T cells of normal skin.

Extracted from the samples, RNA was reverse transcribed into cDNA to serve as the sequencing template. The table came from immunoSEQ multiplex PCR; TCRdb's copy has only in-frame clones and leaves some out. The table shows over 150,000 clones, with approximately 60% occurring only once. Sorting of CD4+ and CD8+ T cells was performed on PBMCs. The chain is built from TRBV29-1 and TRBJ2-2; 10 bases are shared with TRBD2. Sequencing was performed on CD8+ T cells sorted from blood. The source is a human donor in good health. The CDR3 here is CSVAQRGGGELFF. The CDR3 nucleotides read TGCAGCGTTGCCCAGCGGGGGGGCGGGGAGCTGTTTTTT.